This is a list of T cell receptor beta chains from one sample in a study of blood T cell repertoires in COVID-19. TCRdb's copy holds only in-frame clones and misses some; the assay was immunoSEQ multiplex PCR. The table records roughly 250,000 clones, around 88% of them present only once. Sequences were obtained from peripheral blood. These receptors were collected from a man aged 30 to 45 with acute or convalescent COVID-19. Each CDR3 is given with its conserved first and last residue. Each record gives: clone size, D gene, J gene, V gene, CDR3 length, CDR3 DNA, CDR3 protein. D genes are given only for firm matches. Clone size is shown for a subset of rows, as once, few, many or a class of expanded clone.

few | - | TRBJ1-5 | TRBV28 | 13 | TGTGCCAGCCTCAGGGGAAGTGGGCAGCCCCAGCATTTT | CASLRGSGQPQHF
- | - | TRBJ2-5 | TRBV5-4 | 18 | TGTGCCAGCAGCTTGAAGGTCGATGGGCTAAGTGCGGGAGAGACCCAGTACTTC | CASSLKVDGLSAGETQYF
- | TRBD1 | TRBJ2-7 | TRBV5-1 | 16 | TGCGCCAGCAGCTGGGCAAGCACAGGGGCCGCCTACGAGCAGTACTTC | CASSWASTGAAYEQYF
- | - | TRBJ1-5 | TRBV5-1 | 15 | TGCGCCAGCAGCTTGGTCGGGAATAGCAATCAGCCCCAGCATTTT | CASSLVGNSNQPQHF
- | TRBD2 | TRBJ2-5 | TRBV9 | 15 | TGTGCCAGCAGCCTTAGCGGGGTAATAGGGGAGACCCAGTACTTC | CASSLSGVIGETQYF
- | - | TRBJ2-1 | TRBV6-5 | 15 | TGTGCCAGCAGTTACTCGACCGGACTACACAATGAGCAGTTCTTC | CASSYSTGLHNEQFF
- | TRBD1 | TRBJ1-1 | TRBV5-6 | 14 | TGTGCCAGCAGCTCGCGAGACAGGGGCCCTGAAGCTTTCTTT | CASSSRDRGPEAFF
- | - | TRBJ1-5 | TRBV10-3 | 12 | TGTGCCATCAGTGAAGGGGTTCAGCCCCAGCATTTT | CAISEGVQPQHF
- | - | TRBJ1-2 | TRBV18 | 15 | TGTGCCAGCTCACCCTCAGTACAGGGTTCGGGAGGCTACACCTTC | CASSPSVQGSGGYTF
- | - | TRBJ1-1 | TRBV15 | 14 | TGTGCCACCAGCGGACCTCCTGCGGGAGGTGAGGCTTTCTTT | CATSGPPAGGEAFF
- | TRBD1 | TRBJ1-2 | TRBV18 | 14 | TGTGCCAGCTCACAGGACAGGGGCGACTATGGCTACACCTTC | CASSQDRGDYGYTF
- | - | TRBJ2-5 | TRBV19 | 13 | TGTGCCAGTAGTAGTGCAGGTGTAGAGACCCAGTACTTC | CASSSAGVETQYF
- | - | TRBJ1-2 | TRBV21-1 | 17 | TGTGCCAGCAGGAGAACGGAGGGCGGGAGGGGTCACTATGGCTACACCTTC | CASRRTEGGRGHYGYTF
- | TRBD1 | TRBJ2-7 | TRBV5-8 | 14 | TGTGCCAGCAGCCCGTCGGACAGGGACTACGAGCAGTACTTC | CASSPSDRDYEQYF
- | TRBD2 | TRBJ2-7 | TRBV18 | 13 | TGTGCCAGCTCACTAGCGGGGGGCTACGAGCAGTACTTC | CASSLAGGYEQYF
few | TRBD1 | TRBJ1-3 | TRBV4-1 | 19 | TGCGCCAGCAGCCAAGACCCTCGGCGACAGGGGACCGCTGGAAACACCATATATTTT | CASSQDPRRQGTAGNTIYF
- | TRBD2 | TRBJ2-2 | TRBV19 | 14 | TGTGCCAGTAGGAGTAGCGGGGGTGCCGGGGAGCTGTTTTTT | CASRSSGGAGELFF
- | TRBD2 | TRBJ2-4 | TRBV24-1 | 16 | TGTGCCACCAGTGATTCCCTGGGAGCGGGAGATAACATTCAGTACTTC | CATSDSLGAGDNIQYF
- | - | TRBJ2-1 | TRBV10-1 | 15 | TGCGCCAGCAACCCTACGACAGGGAGGCCCAATGAGCAGTTCTTC | CASNPTTGRPNEQFF
- | TRBD2 | TRBJ2-7 | TRBV2 | 15 | TGTGCCAGCAGTGAAGAGCGCGGGGGGGCCTACGAGCAGTACTTC | CASSEERGGAYEQYF
- | - | TRBJ2-5 | TRBV7-9 | 13 | TGTGCCAGCAGCCGGACGGGATTAGAGACCCAGTACTTC | CASSRTGLETQYF
- | - | TRBJ2-7 | TRBV6-4 | 16 | TGTGCCAGCAGTGCCCCCGGAGGGTGGTGGGGCTACGAGCAGTACTTC | CASSAPGGWWGYEQYF
- | - | TRBJ1-6 | TRBV6-2/TRBV6-3 | 16 | TGTGCCAGCAGTTACTCGTGGAGGGGCAGTAATTCACCCCTCCACTTT | CASSYSWRGSNSPLHF
- | TRBD1 | TRBJ2-2 | TRBV19 | 15 | TGTGCCAGTAGGGAACCAGGGGGGAACACCGGGGAGCTGTTTTTT | CASREPGGNTGELFF
- | TRBD2 | TRBJ2-7 | TRBV3-1/TRBV3-2 | 16 | TGTGCCAGCAGCCCCCAGGGGCGGGAGGGCCCATACGAGCAGTACTTC | CASSPQGREGPYEQYF
- | - | TRBJ1-1 | TRBV15 | 14 | TGTGCCACCAGCAGCAAGACAGGTAACACTGAAGCTTTCTTT | CATSSKTGNTEAFF
- | TRBD1 | TRBJ1-4 | TRBV9 | 14 | TGTGCCAGCAGCTTGGGACAGGGGTATGAAAAACTGTTTTTT | CASSLGQGYEKLFF
- | - | TRBJ1-1 | TRBV29-1 | 12 | TGCAGCGTTGCCGACAGACACACTGAAGCTTTCTTT | CSVADRHTEAFF
- | - | TRBJ1-5 | TRBV30 | 13 | TGTGCCTGGAGCCGGGGATCGCAACAGCCCCAGCATTTT | CAWSRGSQQPQHF
- | TRBD1 | TRBJ1-6 | TRBV6-1 | 16 | TGTGCCAGCAGTGACAGGGGGTTCTCCTATAATTCACCCCTCCACTTT | CASSDRGFSYNSPLHF
- | - | TRBJ1-1 | TRBV13 | 13 | TGTGCCAGCAGCTCAACGGACATTTTTGAAGCTTTCTTT | CASSSTDIFEAFF
- | - | TRBJ2-5 | TRBV5-1 | 14 | TGCGCCAGCAGCTTAGGACAGCCTCAAGAGACCCAGTACTTC | CASSLGQPQETQYF
once | TRBD2 | TRBJ2-5 | TRBV3-1/TRBV3-2 | 14 | TGTGCCAGCAGCCGTAGCGGGGGGGGAGAGACCCAGTACTTC | CASSRSGGGETQYF
- | - | TRBJ1-5 | TRBV7-8 | 15 | TGTGCCAGCAGCTTAGGGGCAGGGAGCAATCAGCCCCAGCATTTT | CASSLGAGSNQPQHF
- | TRBD1 | TRBJ2-7 | TRBV4-2 | 16 | TGTGCCAGCAGCCAAGAGAGGGACAGACCCTACCACGAGCAGTACTTC | CASSQERDRPYHEQYF
- | TRBD1 | TRBJ1-5 | TRBV10-3 | 13 | TGTGCCACCCGGGACAGGGTTTCTCAGCCCCAGCATTTT | CATRDRVSQPQHF
- | - | TRBJ1-1 | TRBV5-5 | 14 | TGTGCCAGCAACTCGAACCTTGGGGGCAGGGAAGCTTTCTTT | CASNSNLGGREAFF
- | - | TRBJ1-6 | TRBV27 | 14 | TGTGCCAGCAGTTTAATGGGTGGAGATTCACCCCTCCACTTT | CASSLMGGDSPLHF
- | TRBD2 | TRBJ2-3 | TRBV19 | 15 | TGTGCCAGTGCCCTCAGGGGACTAGCGGGAGATACGCAGTATTTT | CASALRGLAGDTQYF
- | TRBD1 | TRBJ2-7 | TRBV19 | 14 | TGTGCCAGTAGTATCCAAGACAGGGACTACGAGCAGTACTTC | CASSIQDRDYEQYF
- | TRBD1 | TRBJ2-7 | TRBV5-1 | 13 | TGCGCCAGCAGGAGGACAGGGCCCTACGAGCAGTACTTC | CASRRTGPYEQYF
- | TRBD2 | TRBJ2-2 | TRBV3-1/TRBV3-2 | 17 | TGTGCCAGCAGCCAAGGCGTCAGCGGGGGGGGCACCGGGGAGCTGTTTTTT | CASSQGVSGGGTGELFF
- | - | TRBJ1-3 | TRBV19 | 17 | TGTGCCAGTATAAATCAGCGGGGGGGGACTCCTGGAAACACCATATATTTT | CASINQRGGTPGNTIYF